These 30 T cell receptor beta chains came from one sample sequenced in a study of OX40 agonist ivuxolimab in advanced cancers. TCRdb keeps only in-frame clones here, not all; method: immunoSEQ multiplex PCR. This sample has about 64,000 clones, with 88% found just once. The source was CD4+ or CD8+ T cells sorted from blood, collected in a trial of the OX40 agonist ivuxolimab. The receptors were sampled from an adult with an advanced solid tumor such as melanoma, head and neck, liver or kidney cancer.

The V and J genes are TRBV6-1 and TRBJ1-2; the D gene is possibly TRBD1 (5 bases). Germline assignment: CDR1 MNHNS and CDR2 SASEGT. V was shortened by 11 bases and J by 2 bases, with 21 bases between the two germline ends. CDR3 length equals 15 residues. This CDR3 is CAARGPFMLNYGYTF. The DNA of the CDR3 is TGTGCCGCGCGGGGCCCCTTCATGCTAAACTATGGCTACACCTTC.

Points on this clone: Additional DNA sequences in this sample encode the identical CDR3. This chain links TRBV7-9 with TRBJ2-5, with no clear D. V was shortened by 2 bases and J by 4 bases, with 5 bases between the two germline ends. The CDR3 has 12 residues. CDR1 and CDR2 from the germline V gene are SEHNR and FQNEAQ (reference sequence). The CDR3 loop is CASSLLGETQYF. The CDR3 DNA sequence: TGTGCCAGCAGCTTATTGGGAGAGACCCAGTACTTC. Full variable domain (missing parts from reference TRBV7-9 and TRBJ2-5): DTGVSQNPRHKITKRGQNVTFRCDPISEHNRLYWYRQTLGQGPEFLTYFQNEAQLEKSRLLSDRFSAERPKGSFSTLEIQRTEQGDSAMYLCASSLLGETQYFGPGTRLLVL.

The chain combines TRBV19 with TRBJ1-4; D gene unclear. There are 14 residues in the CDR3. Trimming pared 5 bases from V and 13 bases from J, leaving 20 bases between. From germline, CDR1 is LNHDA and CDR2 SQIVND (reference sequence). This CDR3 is CASSPPSRGGGLFF. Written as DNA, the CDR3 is TGTGCCAGTAGTCCTCCCAGTCGTGGAGGTGGACTGTTTTTT.

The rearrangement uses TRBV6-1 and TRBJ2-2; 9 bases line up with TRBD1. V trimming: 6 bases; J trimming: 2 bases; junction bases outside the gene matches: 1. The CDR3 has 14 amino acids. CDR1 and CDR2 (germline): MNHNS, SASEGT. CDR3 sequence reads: CASRGQGNTGELFF. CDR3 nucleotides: TGTGCCAGCAGGGGACAGGGAAACACCGGGGAGCTGTTTTTT.

The CDR3 region has the DNA TGTGCCAGCAGTTCGGGACTAGCGGTTCAAGAGACCCAGTACTTC. It encodes CASSSGLAVQETQYF. The chain couples TRBV5-5 to TRBJ2-5; 11 bases are shared with TRBD2. The germline V gene encodes CDR1 SGHKS and CDR2 YYEKEE (reference sequence). V was pared by 5 bases and J by 2 bases, with 5 bases of the junction left unmatched. This CDR3 has 15 amino acids.

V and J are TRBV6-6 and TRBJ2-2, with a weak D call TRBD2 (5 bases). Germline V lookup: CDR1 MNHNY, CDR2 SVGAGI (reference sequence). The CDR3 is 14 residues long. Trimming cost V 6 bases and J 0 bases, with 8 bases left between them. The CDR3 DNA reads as TGTGCCAGCAGCCGGGGAGCGAACACCGGGGAGCTGTTTTTT. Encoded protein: CASSRGANTGELFF.

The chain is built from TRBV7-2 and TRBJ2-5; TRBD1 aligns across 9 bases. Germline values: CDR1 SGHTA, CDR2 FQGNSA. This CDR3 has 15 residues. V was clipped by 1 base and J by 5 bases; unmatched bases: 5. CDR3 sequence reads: CASSLVQGAGETQYF. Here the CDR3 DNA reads TGTGCCAGCAGCTTAGTACAGGGGGCGGGGGAGACCCAGTACTTC.

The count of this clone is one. The CDR3 DNA reads as TGTGCCACCAGCAGGGAATTGGACAGCTATGGCTACACCTTC. As protein: CATSRELDSYGYTF. The chain employs TRBV15 and TRBJ1-2; a weak D match, TRBD1 (6 bases). Per germline, CDR1 LNHNV and CDR2 YYDKDF (reference sequence). The V gene lost 3 bases and the J gene lost 4 bases, with 12 bases spanning the gap. The CDR3 extends over 14 amino acids.

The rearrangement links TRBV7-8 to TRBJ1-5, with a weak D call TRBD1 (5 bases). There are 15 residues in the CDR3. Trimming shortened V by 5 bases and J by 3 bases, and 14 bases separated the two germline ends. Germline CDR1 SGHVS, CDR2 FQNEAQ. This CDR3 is CASSRMGGYNQPQHF. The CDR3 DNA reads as TGTGCCAGCAGCCGGATGGGGGGATACAATCAGCCCCAGCATTTT.

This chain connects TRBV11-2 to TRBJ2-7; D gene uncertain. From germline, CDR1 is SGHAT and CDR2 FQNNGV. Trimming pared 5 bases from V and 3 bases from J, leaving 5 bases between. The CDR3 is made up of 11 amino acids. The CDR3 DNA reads TGTGCCAGCAGCGTACACTACGAGCAGTACTTC. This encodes CASSVHYEQYF.

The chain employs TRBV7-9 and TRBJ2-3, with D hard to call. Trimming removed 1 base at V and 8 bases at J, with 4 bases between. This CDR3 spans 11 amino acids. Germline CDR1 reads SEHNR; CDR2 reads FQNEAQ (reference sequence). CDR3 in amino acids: CASSLDSTQYF. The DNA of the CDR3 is TGTGCCAGCAGCTTAGACAGTACGCAGTATTTT.

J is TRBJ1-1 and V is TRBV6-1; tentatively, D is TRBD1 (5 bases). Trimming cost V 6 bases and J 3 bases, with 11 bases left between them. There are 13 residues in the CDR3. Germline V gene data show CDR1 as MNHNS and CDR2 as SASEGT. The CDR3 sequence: CASRVGGDTEAFF. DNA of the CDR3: TGTGCCAGCAGAGTCGGGGGGGACACTGAAGCTTTCTTT.

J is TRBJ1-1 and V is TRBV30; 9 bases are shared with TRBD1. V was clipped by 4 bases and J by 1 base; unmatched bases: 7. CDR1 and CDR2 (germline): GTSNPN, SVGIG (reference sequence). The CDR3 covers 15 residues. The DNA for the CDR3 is TGTGCCTGGAAGTGGACAGGGGCTACGAACACTGAAGCTTTCTTT. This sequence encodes CAWKWTGATNTEAFF.

The CDR3 sequence is CASSRGQGSDEQFF. CDR3 DNA sequence: TGTGCCAGCAGTAGGGGACAGGGGTCGGATGAGCAGTTCTTC. This chain links TRBV6-5 with TRBJ2-1, with TRBD1 matching over 10 bases. Germline assignment: CDR1 MNHEY and CDR2 SVGAGI. Germline trimming cut 5 bases from V and 8 bases from J; bases unmatched to any gene: 6. This CDR3 is 14 amino acids long.

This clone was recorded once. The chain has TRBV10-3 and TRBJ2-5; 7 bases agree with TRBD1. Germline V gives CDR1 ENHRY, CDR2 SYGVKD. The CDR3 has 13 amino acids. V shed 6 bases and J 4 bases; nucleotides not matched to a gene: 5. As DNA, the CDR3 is TGTGCCATCAGCCAGACAGGGCGAGAGACCCAGTACTTC. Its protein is CAISQTGRETQYF.

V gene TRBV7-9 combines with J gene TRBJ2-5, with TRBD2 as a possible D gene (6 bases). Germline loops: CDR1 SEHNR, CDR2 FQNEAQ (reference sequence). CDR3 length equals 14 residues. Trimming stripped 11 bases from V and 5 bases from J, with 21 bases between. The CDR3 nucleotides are TGTGCCGGCGGTGTCCAGGGAGGTAGGGAGACCCAGTACTTC. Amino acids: CAGGVQGGRETQYF.

The CDR3 region is CASSEDIRPYNEQFF. In nucleotides, the CDR3 is TGTGCCAGCAGTGAAGATATACGGCCCTACAATGAGCAGTTCTTC. This chain connects TRBV25-1 to TRBJ2-1; no clear D gene. Trimming removed 2 bases at V and 2 bases at J, with 10 bases between. This CDR3 is 15 amino acids long. Per germline, CDR1 MGHDK and CDR2 SYGVNS.

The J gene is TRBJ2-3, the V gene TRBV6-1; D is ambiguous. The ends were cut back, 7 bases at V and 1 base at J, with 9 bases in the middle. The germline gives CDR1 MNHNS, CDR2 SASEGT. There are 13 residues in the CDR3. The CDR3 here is CASKRTGTDTQYF. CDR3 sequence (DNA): TGTGCCAGCAAAAGGACCGGCACAGATACGCAGTATTTT.

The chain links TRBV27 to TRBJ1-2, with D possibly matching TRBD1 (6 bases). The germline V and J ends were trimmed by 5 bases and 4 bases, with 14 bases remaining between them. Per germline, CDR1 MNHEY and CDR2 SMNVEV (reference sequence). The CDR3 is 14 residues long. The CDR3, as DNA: TGTGCCAGCAGTCCAGGGAACAGGGCCTATGGCTACACCTTC. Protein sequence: CASSPGNRAYGYTF.

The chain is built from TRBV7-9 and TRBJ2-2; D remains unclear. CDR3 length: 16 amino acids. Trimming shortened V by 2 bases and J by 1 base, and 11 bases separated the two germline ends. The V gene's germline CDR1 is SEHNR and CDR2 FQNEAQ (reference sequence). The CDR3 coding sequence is TGTGCCAGCAGCTTATTAAAGCGCTTGAACACCGGGGAGCTGTTTTTT. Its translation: CASSLLKRLNTGELFF.

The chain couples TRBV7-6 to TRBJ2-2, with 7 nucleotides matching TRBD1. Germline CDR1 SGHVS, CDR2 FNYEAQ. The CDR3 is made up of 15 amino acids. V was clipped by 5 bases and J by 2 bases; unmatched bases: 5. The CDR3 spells CASSVGTANTGELFF. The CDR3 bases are TGTGCCAGCAGCGTAGGGACAGCTAACACCGGGGAGCTGTTTTTT.

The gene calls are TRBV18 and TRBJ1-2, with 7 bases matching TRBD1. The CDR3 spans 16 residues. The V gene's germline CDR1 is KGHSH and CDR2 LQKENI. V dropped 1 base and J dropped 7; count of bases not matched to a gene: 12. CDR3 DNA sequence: TGTGCCAGCTCACCACTGGACAGGACTTCGCTATCTGGCTACACCTTC. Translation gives CASSPLDRTSLSGYTF.

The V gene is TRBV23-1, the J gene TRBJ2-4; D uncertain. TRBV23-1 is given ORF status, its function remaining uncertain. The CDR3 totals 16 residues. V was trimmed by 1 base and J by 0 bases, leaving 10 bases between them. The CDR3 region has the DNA TGCGCCAGCAGTCAATGCGGCTTTCTAGCCAAAAACATTCAGTACTTC. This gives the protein CASSQCGFLAKNIQYF.

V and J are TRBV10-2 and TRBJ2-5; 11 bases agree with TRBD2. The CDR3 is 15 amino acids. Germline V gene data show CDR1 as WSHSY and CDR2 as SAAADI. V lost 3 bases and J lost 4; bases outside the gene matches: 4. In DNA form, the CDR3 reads TGCGCCAGCAGTGATACCGGGACTAGCGGAGAGACCCAGTACTTC. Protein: CASSDTGTSGETQYF.

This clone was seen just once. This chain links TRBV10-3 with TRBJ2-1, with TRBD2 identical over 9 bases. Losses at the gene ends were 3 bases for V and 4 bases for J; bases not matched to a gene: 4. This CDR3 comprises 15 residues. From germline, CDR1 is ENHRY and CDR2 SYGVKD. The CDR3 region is CAISESSGGYNEQFF. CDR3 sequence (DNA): TGTGCCATCAGTGAAAGTAGCGGGGGATACAATGAGCAGTTCTTC.

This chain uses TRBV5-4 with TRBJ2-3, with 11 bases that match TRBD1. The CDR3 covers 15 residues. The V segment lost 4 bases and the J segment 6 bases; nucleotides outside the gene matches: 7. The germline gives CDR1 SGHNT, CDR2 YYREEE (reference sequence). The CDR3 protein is CASSDGQGARDTQYF. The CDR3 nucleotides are TGTGCCAGCAGCGACGGACAGGGGGCGCGGGATACGCAGTATTTT.

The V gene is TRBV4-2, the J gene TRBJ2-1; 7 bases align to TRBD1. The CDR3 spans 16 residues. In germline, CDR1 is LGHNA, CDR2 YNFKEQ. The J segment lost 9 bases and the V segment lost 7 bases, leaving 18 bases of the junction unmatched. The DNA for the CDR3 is TGTGCCAGCACCTCCGGAGGAACAGGGGTCCGTAGTGAGCAGTTCTTC. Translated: CASTSGGTGVRSEQFF.

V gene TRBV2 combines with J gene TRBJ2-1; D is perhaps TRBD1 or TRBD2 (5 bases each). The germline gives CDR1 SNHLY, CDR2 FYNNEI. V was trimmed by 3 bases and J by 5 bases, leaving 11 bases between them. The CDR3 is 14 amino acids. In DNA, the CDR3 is TGTGCCAGCAGTGAGGACGGGACGGACAATGAGCAGTTCTTC. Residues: CASSEDGTDNEQFF.

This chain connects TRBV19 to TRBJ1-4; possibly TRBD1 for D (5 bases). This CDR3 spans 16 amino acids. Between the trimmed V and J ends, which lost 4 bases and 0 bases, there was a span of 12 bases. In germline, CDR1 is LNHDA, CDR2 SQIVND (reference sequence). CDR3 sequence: CASSTPGRATNEKLFF. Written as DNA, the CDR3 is TGTGCCAGTAGTACCCCGGGGCGTGCAACTAATGAAAAACTGTTTTTT. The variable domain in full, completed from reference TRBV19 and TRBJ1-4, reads DGGITQSPKYLFRKEGQNVTLSCEQNLNHDAMYWYRQDPGQGLRLIYYSQIVNDFQKGDIAEGYSVSREKKESFPLTVTSAQKNPTAFYLCASSTPGRATNEKLFFGSGTQLSVL.

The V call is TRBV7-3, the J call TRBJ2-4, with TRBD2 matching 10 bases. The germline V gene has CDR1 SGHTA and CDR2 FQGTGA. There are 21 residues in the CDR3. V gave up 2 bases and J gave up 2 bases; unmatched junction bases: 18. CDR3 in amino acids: CASSLGPPLAGVRDPKNIQYF. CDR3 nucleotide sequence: TGTGCCAGCAGCTTAGGGCCCCCGCTAGCGGGAGTTCGGGATCCCAAAAACATTCAGTACTTC.